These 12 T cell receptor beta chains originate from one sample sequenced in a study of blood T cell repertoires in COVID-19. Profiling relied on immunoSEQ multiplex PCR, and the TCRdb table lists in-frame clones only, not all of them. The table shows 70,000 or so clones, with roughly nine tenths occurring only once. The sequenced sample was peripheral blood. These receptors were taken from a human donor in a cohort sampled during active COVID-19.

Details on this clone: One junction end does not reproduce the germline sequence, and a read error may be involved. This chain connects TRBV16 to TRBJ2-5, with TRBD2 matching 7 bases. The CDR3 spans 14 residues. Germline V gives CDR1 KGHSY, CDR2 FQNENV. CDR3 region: CASTQGTGGETQYF. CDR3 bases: TGTGCCAGCACCCAAGGGACGGGAGGAGAGACCCAGTACTTC.

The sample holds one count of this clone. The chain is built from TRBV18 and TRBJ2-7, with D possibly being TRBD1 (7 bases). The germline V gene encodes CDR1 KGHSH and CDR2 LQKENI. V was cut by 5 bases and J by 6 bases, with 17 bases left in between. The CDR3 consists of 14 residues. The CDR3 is CASSSTSGGGEQYF. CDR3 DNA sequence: TGTGCCAGCTCATCGACTTCAGGGGGAGGCGAGCAGTACTTC.

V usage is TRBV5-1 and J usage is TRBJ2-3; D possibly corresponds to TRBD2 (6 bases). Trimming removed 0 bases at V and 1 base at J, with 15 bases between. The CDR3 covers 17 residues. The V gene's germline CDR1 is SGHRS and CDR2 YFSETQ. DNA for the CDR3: TGCGCCAGCAGCTTGGCGAGACCTAGCGAACGCACAGATACGCAGTATTTT. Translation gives CASSLARPSERTDTQYF. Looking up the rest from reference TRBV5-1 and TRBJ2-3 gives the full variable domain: KAGVTQTPRYLIKTRGQQVTLSCSPISGHRSVSWYQQTPGQGLQFLFEYFSETQRNKGNFPGRFSGRQFSNSRSEMNVSTLELGDSALYLCASSLARPSERTDTQYFGPGTRLTVL.

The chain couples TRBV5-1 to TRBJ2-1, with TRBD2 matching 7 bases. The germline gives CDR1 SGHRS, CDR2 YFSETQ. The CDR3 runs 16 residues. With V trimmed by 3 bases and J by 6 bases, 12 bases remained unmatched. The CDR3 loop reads CASSWRASGPGNEQFF. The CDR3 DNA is TGCGCCAGCAGCTGGCGGGCTAGCGGTCCTGGCAATGAGCAGTTCTTC.

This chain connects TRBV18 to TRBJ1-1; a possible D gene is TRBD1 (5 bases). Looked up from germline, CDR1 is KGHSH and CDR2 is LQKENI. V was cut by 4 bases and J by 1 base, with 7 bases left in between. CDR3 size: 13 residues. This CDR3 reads CASSLDKNTEAFF. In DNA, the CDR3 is TGTGCCAGCTCACTGGACAAGAACACTGAAGCTTTCTTT. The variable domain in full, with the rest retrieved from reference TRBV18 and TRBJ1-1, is NAGVMQNPRHLVRRRGQEARLRCSPMKGHSHVYWYRQLPEEGLKFMVYLQKENIIDESGMPKERFSAEFPKEGPSILRIQQVVRGDSAAYFCASSLDKNTEAFFGQGTRLTVV.

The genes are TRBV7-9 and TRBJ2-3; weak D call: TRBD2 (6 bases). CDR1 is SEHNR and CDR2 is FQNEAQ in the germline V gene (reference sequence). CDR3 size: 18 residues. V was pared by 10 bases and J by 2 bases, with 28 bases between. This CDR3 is CATSWVSGHVLYTDTQYF. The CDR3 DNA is TGTGCCACCTCGTGGGTTAGCGGCCACGTTCTTTACACAGATACGCAGTATTTT. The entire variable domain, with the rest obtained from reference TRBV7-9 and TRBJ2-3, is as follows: DTGVSQNPRHKITKRGQNVTFRCDPISEHNRLYWYRQTLGQGPEFLTYFQNEAQLEKSRLLSDRFSAERPKGSFSTLEIQRTEQGDSAMYLCATSWVSGHVLYTDTQYFGPGTRLTVL.

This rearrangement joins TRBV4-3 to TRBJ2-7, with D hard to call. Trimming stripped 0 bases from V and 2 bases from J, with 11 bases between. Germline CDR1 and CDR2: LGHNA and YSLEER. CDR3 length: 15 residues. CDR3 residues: CASSQEFGRTYEQYF. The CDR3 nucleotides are TGCGCCAGCAGCCAAGAATTTGGCAGGACCTACGAGCAGTACTTC.

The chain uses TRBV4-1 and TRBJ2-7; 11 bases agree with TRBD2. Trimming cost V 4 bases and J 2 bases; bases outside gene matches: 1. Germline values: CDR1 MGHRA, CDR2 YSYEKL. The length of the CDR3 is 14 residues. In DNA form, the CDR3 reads TGCGCCAGCAGCCGACTAGCGGGAACCTACGAGCAGTACTTC. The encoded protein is CASSRLAGTYEQYF.

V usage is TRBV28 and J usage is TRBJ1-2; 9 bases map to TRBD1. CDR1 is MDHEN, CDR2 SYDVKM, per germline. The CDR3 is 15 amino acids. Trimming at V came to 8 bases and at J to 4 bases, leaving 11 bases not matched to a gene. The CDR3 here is CASLARDRGIYGYTF. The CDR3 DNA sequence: TGTGCCAGCCTCGCCCGTGACAGGGGGATCTATGGCTACACCTTC.

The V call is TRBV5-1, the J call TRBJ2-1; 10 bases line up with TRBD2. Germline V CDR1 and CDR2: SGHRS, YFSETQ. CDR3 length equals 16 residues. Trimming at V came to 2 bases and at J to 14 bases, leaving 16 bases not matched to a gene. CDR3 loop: CASSFESPLAGDRKFF. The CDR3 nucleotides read TGCGCCAGCAGCTTCGAATCACCGCTAGCGGGAGATAGGAAGTTCTTC.

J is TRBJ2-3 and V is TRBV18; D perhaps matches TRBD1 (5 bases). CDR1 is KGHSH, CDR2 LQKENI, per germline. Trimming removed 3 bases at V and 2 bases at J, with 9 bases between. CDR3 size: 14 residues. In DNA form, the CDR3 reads TGTGCCAGCTCACCCTCTGGACACACAGATACGCAGTATTTT. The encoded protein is CASSPSGHTDTQYF.

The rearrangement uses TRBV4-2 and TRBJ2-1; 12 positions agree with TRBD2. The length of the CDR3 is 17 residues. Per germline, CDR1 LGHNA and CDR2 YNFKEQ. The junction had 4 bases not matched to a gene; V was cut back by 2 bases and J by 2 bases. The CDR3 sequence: CASSQKLAGGTYNEQFF. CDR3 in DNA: TGTGCCAGCAGCCAAAAACTAGCGGGAGGAACCTACAATGAGCAGTTCTTC.